Sequencing of this T cell receptor beta chain was carried out in a study of CD8+ T cells in alopecia areata (dated by TCRdb to 2016 to 2019). Background on the whole study: The treated patients took part in an open-label pilot trial in which moderate-to-severe alopecia areata was treated with oral tofacitinib at 5 to 10 mg twice daily. Patients received tofacitinib for 6 to 18 months and were then followed off drug for 6 months to check for delayed response and recurrence. The SALT score, which quantifies the percentage of affected scalp surface area, was used to measure disease severity in treated patients. High-throughput TCRbeta sequencing was used to examine T cell clonal expansion in alopecia areata in both the C3H/HeJ mouse model and human patients. Scalp tissue and sorted CD4+ and CD8+ peripheral blood T cells from patchy and totalis/universalis alopecia areata patients and from healthy controls were covered by human TCRbeta sequencing. Patients on tofacitinib were biopsied at baseline and after 4 and 24 weeks of treatment, and several of the patients also had a later scalp biopsy. Clonality in the scalp was compared among normal scalp (n=4), patchy alopecia areata scalp (n=8), and alopecia totalis/universalis scalp (n=8). RNA came from the PAXgene miRNA kit for fixed scalp, the miRNeasy kit for PBMCs, and the RNeasy kit for mouse skin. Amplification of TCRbeta CDR3 regions was done by immunoSEQ multiplex PCR using 35 Vbeta forward primers and 13 Jbeta reverse primers. Broad study findings and their caveats: During tofacitinib treatment, many expanded lesional clones remained in scalp and blood, and this persistence may partly explain relapse after treatment is stopped. TCR sequences shared between patients were less clear than in mice, possibly partly because of HLA diversity in the patient population. With tofacitinib, both scalp clonality and the number of expanded CD8+ clones among the top 100 scalp clones went down significantly. The treated cohort was small, with a single nonresponder, so links between baseline CD8+ expansion and response need larger studies. Scalp TCR repertoire analysis is complicated because resident alphabeta T cells in normal human skin are also sequenced, whereas mouse skin is dominated by gammadelta T cells. Higher clonality and more expanded CD8+ clones were observed in lesional scalp than in normal scalp, particularly in alopecia totalis/universalis, a finding suggestive of antigenic drive.

V is clipped by 3 bases and J by 4 bases, and the sequence between their germline boundaries is 9 bases long. CDR1 and CDR2 are drawn from the germline V gene (reference sequence): MNHNY, SVGAGI. From its cysteine to its phenylalanine, the CDR3 spans 13 amino acids. The read is trimmed to its CDR3 DNA, 39 bases read in frame from base 1. The library was made by the immunoSEQ multiplex PCR assay. RNA was extracted from all samples and reverse transcribed into cDNA, which served as template for TCR sequencing. SuperScript III was used to make first-strand cDNA, primed with a 2:1 mix of oligo-dT and random hexamers. A synthetic immune receptor repertoire was used to measure amplification bias, and any remaining bias was corrected computationally. As for the authors' bioinformatics: After raw reads were preprocessed to remove errors, the CDR3 was defined following IMGT conventions as running from the conserved cysteine to phenylalanine. To get clonality, Shannon entropy was normalized by log2 of the number of productive unique TCRs and the result was subtracted from 1. Whether each scalp clone was CD4 or CD8 was inferred by checking scalp TCRbeta sequences against the CD4 and CD8 repertoires from sorted blood. Not all clones reach the TCRdb copy of this immuneACCESS table, which keeps in-frame sequences only. Checked studies attribute under half of the gap to unresolved V genes and leave the rest unexplained. V and J calls and clone size are those listed in that table; D and trimming were worked out from the DNA. The sample table shows more than 110,000 clones, and around four fifths are seen once. Clones ranked in the top ten supply roughly 25% of the sample.

Comment on this clone: It lacks a known antigen. The sample holds no much larger clone one base away, and base qualities are not on file.

The meaning of the sample's time point label: more than 3 weeks on oral tofacitinib. Reading the label with the study, this specimen's treatment or condition is: oral pan-JAK inhibitor, 5-10 mg twice daily. Lesional scalp punch biopsies and peripheral blood were collected from alopecia areata patients. After PBMCs were isolated by density centrifugation and stained for CD3, CD4 and CD8, a FACSAria was used to sort CD4+ and CD8+ T cells. The sample in question was CD8+ T cells sorted from blood, obtained at week 4, from a patient treated with tofacitinib. The clonotype comes from a human donor with alopecia areata. This receptor chain uses TRBV6-6 and TRBJ1-1; TRBD1 could be the D gene, as 5 bases match. The nucleotides read TGTGCCAGCAGTTATCCAGGGCCCACTGAAGCTTTCTTT. Translated, it gives CASSYPGPTEAFF.